The sequence of this T cell receptor beta chain was determined in a study of cytomegalovirus exposure and HLA in healthy donors. Study-wide background: Unique TCR beta sequences numbering about 100 million came from about 179 million T cells in an earlier analysis. HLA-typed donors were the source of approximately 85 million unique TCRs held in an early data release. Study conclusions and caveats: On later analysis, the bulk of CMV-associated TCR beta chains appeared to be HLA-restricted.

Germline V gives CDR1 SGHTA, CDR2 FQGNSA. The CDR3 sequence is 16 residues long. The ends lost 5 bases at V and 0 bases at J; junction bases unmatched: 7. With respect to this clone: What it recognizes is unknown.

In nominal health when sampled, donors likely had unrecorded immune exposures nonetheless. A multiplex PCR was run with 60 Vbeta primers and 13 Jbeta primers. Sequencing was performed with immunoSEQ multiplex PCR; in TCRdb, only in-frame clones are kept and a portion is missing. The table lists about 160,000 clones, around 85% of them singletons. The receptor's source is a boy aged 2-15 years in good health and CMV-seronegative. The V gene is TRBV7-2, the J gene TRBJ1-2; 9 bases align to TRBD1. The sample taken for sequencing was PBMCs. The DNA for the CDR3 is TGTGCCAGCAGCCTCGGGACAGGGACCTCTAACTATGGCTACACCTTC. This gives the protein CASSLGTGTSNYGYTF.